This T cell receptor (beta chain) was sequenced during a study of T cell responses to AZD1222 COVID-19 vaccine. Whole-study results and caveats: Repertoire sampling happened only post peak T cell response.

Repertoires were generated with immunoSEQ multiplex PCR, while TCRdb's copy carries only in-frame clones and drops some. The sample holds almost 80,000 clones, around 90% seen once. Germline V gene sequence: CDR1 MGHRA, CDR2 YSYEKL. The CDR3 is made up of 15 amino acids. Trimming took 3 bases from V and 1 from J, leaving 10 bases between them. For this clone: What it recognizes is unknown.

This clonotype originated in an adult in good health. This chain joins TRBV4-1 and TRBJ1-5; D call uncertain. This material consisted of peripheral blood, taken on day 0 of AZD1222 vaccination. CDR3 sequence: CASSQGQRSNQPQHF. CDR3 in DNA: TGCGCCAGCAGCCAGGGCCAGAGAAGCAATCAGCCCCAGCATTTT.